The 13 T cell receptor beta chains reported below all come from one sample, sequenced in a study of regulatory T cells in long-lasting Graves disease. CDR3 regions were amplified by Arm-PCR using iRepertoire HTBI primers to build TCR beta libraries. TCRdb reprocessed the multiplex PCR reads with MiXCR, giving one entry per CDR3 protein. Found here are more than 450,000 distinct CDR3 sequences, around 15% of them singletons; the top ten hold 10% to 15%. Time point given: newly diagnosed GD, antithyroid drugs for less than 3 months. With RNA extracted from PBMCs as input, the TCR library was made. The data also belong to a second study, concerning T cells in Graves' hyperthyroidism and ophthalmopathy.

The source was peripheral blood mononuclear cells (PBMCs), collected at new diagnosis, from a patient treated with antithyroid drugs. Receptors were obtained from a man between 35 and 55 years old with Graves disease.

This clonotype was counted at least ten times. This rearrangement joins TRBV7-3 to TRBJ2-3; 10 nucleotides agree with TRBD2. The CDR3 length is 15 residues. J lost 3 bases, V lost 3 bases, and 3 bases had no gene match. CDR1 is SGHTA, CDR2 FQGTGA, per germline. CDR3 in DNA: TGTGCCAGCAGCTTGGCTAGCGGGAGAACAGATACGCAGTATTTT. Protein product: CASSLASGRTDTQYF.

This clonotype was picked up many times. V usage is TRBV2 and J usage is TRBJ1-1; TRBD1 matches at 9 bases. The length of the CDR3 is 14 residues. With V trimmed by 6 bases and J by 3 bases, 5 bases remained unmatched. Germline assignment: CDR1 SNHLY and CDR2 FYNNEI. CDR3 bases: TGTGCCAGCAGCAGACAGGGGGGGGACACTGAAGCTTTCTTT. Protein product: CASSRQGGDTEAFF.

This clonotype was counted many times. The rearrangement uses TRBV3-1 and TRBJ2-7; no reliable D call. Trimming removed 2 bases at V and 4 bases at J, with 9 bases between. This CDR3 spans 13 amino acids. Germline-derived CDR1 and CDR2 are LGHDT and YNNKEL (reference sequence). The CDR3 here is CASSQLEGYEQYF. CDR3 sequence (DNA): TGTGCCAGCAGCCAACTGGAAGGGTACGAGCAGTACTTC.

The J gene is TRBJ1-5, the V gene TRBV19; 7 bases fit TRBD1. In germline, CDR1 is LNHDA, CDR2 SQIVND (reference sequence). The CDR3 is made up of 15 amino acids. Trimming cost V 3 bases and J 7 bases; bases outside gene matches: 9. CDR3 protein: CASSMTTGWRQPQHF. CDR3 coding DNA: TGTGCCAGTAGTATGACGACAGGGTGGCGACAGCCCCAGCATTTT.

This clonotype was found many times. The chain employs TRBV7-9 and TRBJ2-7; TRBD2 agrees at 12 bases. Trimming at V came to 4 bases and at J to 2 bases, leaving 3 bases not matched to a gene. The length of the CDR3 is 15 residues. In germline, CDR1 is SEHNR, CDR2 FQNEAQ (reference sequence). CDR3 protein: CASSSSGRGAYEQYF. CDR3 nucleotide sequence: TGTGCCAGCAGCTCTAGCGGGAGGGGGGCCTACGAGCAGTACTTC.

This clonotype has a count of ten or more. This rearrangement joins TRBV15 to TRBJ2-7, with D possibly TRBD1 on 5 matching bases. Trimming left V 3 bases short and J 2 bases short, with 8 bases between. The CDR3 consists of 13 residues. Looked up from germline, CDR1 is LNHNV and CDR2 is YYDKDF (reference sequence). The CDR3 loop reads CATSSSTAYEQYF. The CDR3 nucleotides read TGTGCCACCAGCAGTTCGACAGCCTACGAGCAGTACTTC.

V gene TRBV7-2 combines with J gene TRBJ2-7, with 12 bases matching TRBD1. J lost 3 bases, V lost 1 base, and 4 bases had no gene match. This CDR3 has 16 amino acids. The germline V gene encodes CDR1 SGHTA and CDR2 FQGNSA. The CDR3 protein is CASSLVGTGGIYEQYF. The CDR3, as DNA: TGTGCCAGCAGCTTAGTCGGGACAGGGGGCATCTACGAGCAGTACTTC.

This clonotype was recorded many times. The chain recombines TRBV7-9 with TRBJ1-5; 11 nucleotides align to TRBD1. CDR3 length: 19 amino acids. Germline CDR1 reads SEHNR; CDR2 reads FQNEAQ (reference sequence). V lost 4 bases and J lost 2; bases outside the gene matches: 13. The DNA of the CDR3 is TGTGCCAGCAGCTCTGTACACCGGGACAGGGGGTTGGGCAATCAGCCCCAGCATTTT. It codes for CASSSVHRDRGLGNQPQHF.

This clonotype came up many times. The chain combines TRBV7-9 with TRBJ2-2; 8 nucleotides align to TRBD2. Germline CDR1 SEHNR, CDR2 FQNEAQ (reference sequence). J was trimmed by 3 bases and V by 1 base; bases with no gene match: 10. This CDR3 is built from 18 residues. DNA of the CDR3: TGTGCCAGCAGCTTAGGCCACAGCGGGAGTGGGTACACCGGGGAGCTGTTTTTT. Translated, it gives CASSLGHSGSGYTGELFF. Drawing the rest from reference TRBV7-9 and TRBJ2-2, the complete variable domain is DTGVSQNPRHKITKRGQNVTFRCDPISEHNRLYWYRQTLGQGPEFLTYFQNEAQLEKSRLLSDRFSAERPKGSFSTLEIQRTEQGDSAMYLCASSLGHSGSGYTGELFFGEGSRLTVL.

This clonotype was seen many times. This chain connects TRBV6-2 or TRBV6-3 to TRBJ2-7, with D possibly matching TRBD1 (6 bases). The CDR3 runs 14 residues. Germline V lookup: CDR1 MNHEY, CDR2 SVGEGT. V lost 5 bases to trimming and J lost 3 bases, with 14 bases between them. The CDR3 DNA is TGTGCCAGCAGTGTCGACAGGACAAGCTACGAGCAGTACTTC. Translating it yields CASSVDRTSYEQYF.

This clonotype occurred many times. The V call is TRBV2, the J call TRBJ2-7; 8 bases align to TRBD2. Germline lookup yields CDR1 SNHLY and CDR2 FYNNEI. The V segment lost 5 bases and the J segment 2 bases; nucleotides outside the gene matches: 8. The CDR3 is made up of 15 amino acids. The CDR3 DNA follows: TGTGCCAGCAGTCCCCGAACTAGCGGCACCTACGAGCAGTACTTC. This encodes CASSPRTSGTYEQYF.

This clonotype was recorded many times. The CDR3 region has the DNA TGTGCCAGCAGTTTACTAGCGTTCACCGGGGAGCTGTTTTTT. Encoded protein: CASSLLAFTGELFF. This chain uses TRBV12-3 or TRBV12-4 with TRBJ2-2; tentative D call: TRBD2 (6 bases). Trimming took 2 bases from V and 4 from J, leaving 8 bases between them. The CDR3 spans 14 residues.

The chain carries TRBV7-3 and TRBJ2-1; perhaps TRBD2 as D (6 bases). The germline gives CDR1 SGHTA, CDR2 FQGTGA. The CDR3 loop spans 16 amino acids. Trimming removed 0 bases from V and 4 bases from J, with 13 bases in between. The CDR3 region is CASSLTVAEGYNEQFF. As DNA, the CDR3 is TGTGCCAGCAGCTTAACTGTCGCGGAGGGTTACAATGAGCAGTTCTTC. Variable domain in full (rest from reference TRBV7-3 and TRBJ2-1): GAGVSQTPSNKVTEKGKYVELRCDPISGHTALYWYRQSLGQGPEFLIYFQGTGAADDSGLPNDRFFAVRPEGSVSTLKIQRTERGDSAVYLCASSLTVAEGYNEQFFGPGTRLTVL.